These 25 T cell receptor beta chains share one sample of origin, sequenced in a study of blood T cell repertoires in COVID-19. The table came from immunoSEQ multiplex PCR; TCRdb's copy has only in-frame clones and leaves some out. The table has about 320,000 clones, roughly 85% seen once. What was sequenced was peripheral blood. These receptors came from a human donor in a cohort sampled during active COVID-19.

This clone was recorded once. The CDR3 is CASGLVPGGAKGTEAFF. The CDR3 DNA follows: TGTGCTAGTGGTTTGGTACCAGGGGGCGCGAAGGGCACTGAAGCTTTCTTT. The chain uses TRBV12-5 and TRBJ1-1; 8 nucleotides align to TRBD1. There are 17 residues in the CDR3. With V trimmed by 0 bases and J by 4 bases, 10 bases remained unmatched. Germline CDR1 LGHNT, CDR2 FRNRAP. The full variable domain, rest sourced from reference TRBV12-5 and TRBJ1-1, is DARVTQTPRHKVTEMGQEVTMRCQPILGHNTVFWYRQTMMQGLELLAYFRNRAPLDDSGMPKDRFSAEMPDATLATLKIQPSEPRDSAVYFCASGLVPGGAKGTEAFFGQGTRLTVV.

The V gene is TRBV7-2, the J gene TRBJ1-5; D is unclear. Germline assignment: CDR1 SGHTA and CDR2 FQGNSA. The CDR3 is 15 amino acids. V was clipped by 3 bases and J by 3 bases, with 12 bases between them. The CDR3 DNA is TGTGCCAGCAGCTTTTATGAGGGCAACAATCAGCCCCAGCATTTT. The encoded protein is CASSFYEGNNQPQHF.

This clone was detected once. The rearrangement uses TRBV5-1 and TRBJ2-6, with TRBD1 as a possible D gene (6 bases). The CDR3 consists of 15 residues. Trimming left V 2 bases short and J 2 bases short, with 8 bases between. Germline V CDR1 and CDR2: SGHRS, YFSETQ. The CDR3 region is CASSFTGTGANVLTF. The CDR3 bases are TGCGCCAGCAGCTTTACAGGGACTGGGGCCAACGTCCTGACTTTC.

This clone was observed a handful of times. The chain combines TRBV4-2 with TRBJ1-3; a possible D gene is TRBD1 (6 bases). V lost 4 bases to trimming and J lost 3 bases, with 13 bases between them. This CDR3 is 15 amino acids long. The V gene's germline CDR1 is LGHNA and CDR2 YNFKEQ. The CDR3: CASSLGASSGNTIYF. The CDR3 coding sequence is TGTGCCAGCAGCCTGGGGGCATCTAGTGGAAACACCATATATTTT.

V usage is TRBV7-9 and J usage is TRBJ1-1, with D maybe TRBD1 (6 bases). Germline assignment: CDR1 SEHNR and CDR2 FQNEAQ (reference sequence). The CDR3 consists of 16 residues. Trimming pared 5 bases from V and 1 base from J, leaving 17 bases between. The CDR3 nucleotides read TGTGCCAGCAGCCTCATAGGGGGGGCTAAGAACACTGAAGCTTTCTTT. Amino acids: CASSLIGGAKNTEAFF. Variable domain in full (rest from reference TRBV7-9 and TRBJ1-1): DTGVSQNPRHKITKRGQNVTFRCDPISEHNRLYWYRQTLGQGPEFLTYFQNEAQLEKSRLLSDRFSAERPKGSFSTLEIQRTEQGDSAMYLCASSLIGGAKNTEAFFGQGTRLTVV.

The V call is TRBV27, the J call TRBJ2-2; 10 positions agree with TRBD1. V was clipped by 5 bases and J by 0 bases; unmatched bases: 6. Germline V gene data show CDR1 as MNHEY and CDR2 as SMNVEV (reference sequence). The length of the CDR3 is 17 residues. The CDR3 reads CASSIGQGGANTGELFF. CDR3 nucleotides: TGTGCCAGCAGTATAGGACAGGGGGGAGCGAACACCGGGGAGCTGTTTTTT.

This clone was detected once. The rearrangement joins TRBV15 to TRBJ2-1, with TRBD2 matching 10 bases. Trimming cost V 5 bases and J 4 bases; bases outside gene matches: 8. CDR1 LNHNV and CDR2 YYDKDF come from the germline V gene (reference sequence). This CDR3 is 16 amino acids long. CDR3 in amino acids: CATSPRVAGGYNEQFF. CDR3 in DNA: TGTGCCACCAGCCCTCGAGTAGCGGGGGGATACAATGAGCAGTTCTTC.

This clone has only a few counts. V and J are TRBV4-1 and TRBJ1-3; D might be TRBD1 (5 bases). This CDR3 is 14 amino acids long. Deletions cut 7 bases from V and 2 bases from J, with 12 bases between. Germline CDR1 reads MGHRA; CDR2 reads YSYEKL. The chain's CDR3 is CASTSSDTGNTIYF. The CDR3 coding sequence is TGCGCCAGCACTTCATCGGACACTGGAAACACCATATATTTT.

The rearrangement links TRBV6-2 or TRBV6-3 to TRBJ2-1; 7 nucleotides match TRBD1. CDR1 is MNHEY, CDR2 SVGEGT, per germline. Trimming removed 5 bases from V and 4 bases from J; junction bases left unmatched: 8. CDR3 size: 15 residues. The CDR3 loop reads CASSPTGQTYNEQFF. CDR3 coding DNA: TGTGCCAGCAGTCCCACGGGACAGACTTACAATGAGCAGTTCTTC.

The CDR3 sequence: CASRETGTHQPQHF. The CDR3, as DNA: TGTGCCAGCAGGGAAACAGGGACCCATCAGCCCCAGCATTTT. The V and J genes are TRBV6-6 and TRBJ1-5; the D gene is possibly TRBD1 (6 bases). From germline, CDR1 is MNHNY and CDR2 SVGAGI (reference sequence). The CDR3 loop spans 14 amino acids. V was pared by 6 bases and J by 5 bases, with 14 bases between.

The chain has TRBV13 and TRBJ1-1; 9 bases line up with TRBD1. Germline lookup yields CDR1 PRHDT and CDR2 FYEKMQ (reference sequence). The CDR3 has 15 residues. V dropped 5 bases and J dropped 1; count of bases not matched to a gene: 5. For the CDR3, the DNA is TGTGCCAGCAGCCCCGGGGACAGGGAGAACACTGAAGCTTTCTTT. Translated, it gives CASSPGDRENTEAFF.

The chain couples TRBV14 to TRBJ1-1; possibly TRBD1 for D (6 bases). CDR3 length: 15 amino acids. The ends were cut back, 0 bases at V and 9 bases at J, with 17 bases in the middle. Germline V lookup: CDR1 SGHDN, CDR2 FVKESK. The CDR3 loop reads CASSQDIGGYRQAFF. In DNA, the CDR3 is TGTGCCAGCAGCCAAGATATAGGGGGATACAGGCAAGCTTTCTTT.

The rearrangement links TRBV29-1 to TRBJ1-1; D might be TRBD1 (6 bases). V lost 4 bases and J lost 4, with 13 bases in between. The CDR3 totals 13 residues. Germline values: CDR1 SQVTM, CDR2 ANQGSEA. The DNA of the CDR3 is TGCAGCGTTGTTAGCAGGGGCGTCACTGAAGCTTTCTTT. Translated: CSVVSRGVTEAFF.

The CDR3 bases are TGTGCCAGCAGCCCCAGTCGGGGGGCAGAACAATACACCTTC. Protein sequence: CASSPSRGAEQYTF. The chain is built from TRBV7-9 and TRBJ1-2, with D tentatively TRBD1 (6 bases). The CDR3 is made up of 14 amino acids. Trimming pared 5 bases from V and 11 bases from J, leaving 21 bases between. Germline V lookup: CDR1 SEHNR, CDR2 FQNEAQ (reference sequence).

V is TRBV5-6 and J is TRBJ1-1; 9 bases map to TRBD1. Trimming at V came to 0 bases and at J to 8 bases, leaving 5 bases not matched to a gene. The CDR3 contains 14 residues. CDR1 and CDR2 (germline): SGHDT, YYEEEE. The CDR3 is CASSLGVGTGEAFF. For the CDR3, the DNA is TGTGCCAGCAGCTTGGGGGTAGGGACAGGGGAAGCTTTCTTT.

Turning to this clone: The sample contains more than one DNA sequence encoding this CDR3. The chain uses TRBV5-6 and TRBJ1-1; maybe TRBD1 (5 bases). Trimming pared 0 bases from V and 5 bases from J, leaving 8 bases between. CDR1 and CDR2 from the germline V gene are SGHDT and YYEEEE. The CDR3 loop spans 13 amino acids. This CDR3 reads CASSLGRGTEAFF. The CDR3 DNA is TGTGCCAGCAGCTTGGGTCGGGGGACTGAAGCTTTCTTT.

The V and J genes are TRBV18 and TRBJ2-7; 8 bases align to TRBD1. CDR1 and CDR2 from the germline V gene are KGHSH and LQKENI. The CDR3 is 19 residues long. The J segment lost 3 bases and the V segment lost 4 bases, leaving 20 bases of the junction unmatched. The CDR3 sequence: CASSLLDRAEIRIGYEQYF. The CDR3 DNA follows: TGTGCCAGCTCACTATTGGACAGGGCTGAGATTCGGATAGGCTACGAGCAGTACTTC.

V and J are TRBV19 and TRBJ1-3; unclear D gene. The V and J ends lost 7 bases and 0 bases respectively, with 10 bases between them. From germline, CDR1 is LNHDA and CDR2 SQIVND (reference sequence). This CDR3 contains 14 residues. CDR3 loop: CASTILASGNTIYF. In nucleotides, the CDR3 is TGTGCCAGTACCATACTCGCCTCTGGAAACACCATATATTTT.

This clone has only a few counts. V and J are TRBV6-5 and TRBJ1-1, with a weak D call TRBD1 (5 bases). CDR1 is MNHEY, CDR2 SVGAGI, per germline. This CDR3 is built from 12 residues. V gave up 7 bases and J gave up 5 bases, with 11 bases separating them. The CDR3 spells CASTGLRTEAFF. Written as DNA, the CDR3 is TGTGCCAGCACAGGGCTGAGGACTGAAGCTTTCTTT.

This rearrangement joins TRBV9 to TRBJ1-3; D gene unclear. V dropped 0 bases and J dropped 4 bases, with 11 bases sitting between them. Germline V gene lookup returns CDR1 SGDLS and CDR2 YYNGEE. The CDR3 totals 15 residues. CDR3 residues: CASSVAGVGGNTIYF. The CDR3 bases are TGTGCCAGCAGCGTAGCCGGGGTAGGCGGAAACACCATATATTTT. Based on the CDR3 plus reference TRBV9 and TRBJ1-3, the full variable domain is DSGVTQTPKHLITATGQRVTLRCSPRSGDLSVYWYQQSLDQGLQFLIQYYNGEERAKGNILERFSAQQFPDLHSELNLSSLELGDSALYFCASSVAGVGGNTIYFGEGSWLTVV.

V gene TRBV5-5 combines with J gene TRBJ1-2; D possibly corresponds to TRBD1 (6 bases). Germline V gene sequence: CDR1 SGHKS, CDR2 YYEKEE (reference sequence). The CDR3 length is 14 residues. The V and J ends lost 3 bases and 2 bases respectively, with 11 bases between them. The CDR3 here is CASSSSTGNYGYTF. In DNA, the CDR3 is TGTGCCAGCAGCTCATCAACAGGGAACTATGGCTACACCTTC.

This clone was observed a few times. The V call is TRBV28, the J call TRBJ2-7, with D perhaps matching TRBD1 (6 bases). This CDR3 spans 14 amino acids. Germline lookup yields CDR1 MDHEN and CDR2 SYDVKM. The V and J ends lost 7 bases and 3 bases respectively, with 16 bases between them. This CDR3 reads CASKPDRSYYEQYF. CDR3 nucleotide sequence: TGTGCCAGCAAACCAGACAGGTCTTACTACGAGCAGTACTTC.

The chain employs TRBV10-2 and TRBJ1-1; 9 positions match TRBD1. This CDR3 contains 15 residues. The V gene end was trimmed by 6 bases and the J gene end by 0 bases; junction bases not matched to a gene: 5. Germline V gene data show CDR1 as WSHSY and CDR2 as SAAADI. CDR3 protein: CASSTGTGMNTEAFF. The CDR3 DNA is TGCGCCAGCAGCACCGGGACAGGGATGAACACTGAAGCTTTCTTT.

The chain employs TRBV7-6 and TRBJ1-3; D possibly corresponds to TRBD1 (6 bases). V was cut by 4 bases and J by 6 bases, with 13 bases left in between. Germline CDR1 and CDR2: SGHVS and FNYEAQ. The CDR3 covers 14 residues. The CDR3 loop is CASSSDRGANTIYF. The CDR3 DNA follows: TGTGCCAGCAGCTCGGACAGAGGAGCAAACACCATATATTTT.

The CDR3 nucleotides read TGTGCCAGCAGCCCGCGTTGGACAGGCTTTAACAATGAGCAGTTCTTC. It translates to CASSPRWTGFNNEQFF. The chain carries TRBV2 and TRBJ2-1; 7 nucleotides match TRBD1. J was trimmed by 5 bases and V by 6 bases; bases with no gene match: 13. Per the germline V gene, CDR1 is SNHLY and CDR2 is FYNNEI. The CDR3 consists of 16 residues.